The 18 T cell receptor beta chains presented below share a single source sample, sequenced in a study of CD8 T cells in Susac syndrome. It was with random hexamers that 0.5 to 1 ug RNA was reverse transcribed. TCRdb analysed the immunoSEQ multiplex PCR reads with MiXCR anew, one entry per CDR3 protein. The sample has over 150,000 distinct CDR3 sequences; around 95% are singletons. The sequenced sample consisted of CD4+ T cells from PBMCs. These receptors all stem from a human donor with Susac syndrome.

CDR3 in DNA: TGTGCCAGCAGGGGGCCGGGACCCCAAGAGACCCAGTACTTC. Translating it yields CASRGPGPQETQYF. The genes are TRBV5-4 and TRBJ2-5, with D tentatively TRBD1 or TRBD2 (5 bases each). This CDR3 spans 14 amino acids. Germline V CDR1 and CDR2: SGHNT, YYREEE (reference sequence). V was pared by 5 bases and J by 1 base, with 12 bases between.

The chain joins TRBV12-3 or TRBV12-4 to TRBJ2-7, with D possibly TRBD2 on 6 matching bases. V dropped 5 bases and J dropped 3 bases, with 14 bases sitting between them. The CDR3 extends over 14 amino acids. CDR3 DNA: TGTGCCAGCAGTCCTAGCGCCAGAGGCTACGAGCAGTACTTC. Protein product: CASSPSARGYEQYF.

The V call is TRBV7-2, the J call TRBJ2-7, with a possible D match to TRBD2 (5 bases). Trimming took off 1 base at V and 3 bases at J, with 13 bases between the two ends. The length of the CDR3 is 15 residues. Germline assignment: CDR1 SGHTA and CDR2 FQGNSA. The CDR3 DNA is TGTGCCAGCAGCTTAGAACTAGTCCCCCTCTACGAGCAGTACTTC. Encoded protein: CASSLELVPLYEQYF.

The chain is built from TRBV12-3 or TRBV12-4 and TRBJ2-7; 7 bases agree with TRBD1. The CDR3 runs 15 residues. With 5 bases clipped from V and 5 bases from J, the junction kept 12 bases outside the gene matches. For the CDR3, the DNA is TGTGCCAGCAGTCCAGGACAGGCTTTATCCGACGAGCAGTACTTC. Translating it yields CASSPGQALSDEQYF.

V is TRBV18 and J is TRBJ2-3; D may be TRBD2 (5 bases). Between the trimmed V and J ends, which lost 2 bases and 5 bases, there was a span of 23 bases. This CDR3 region has 18 residues. The germline CDR1 and CDR2 sequences are KGHSH and LQKENI. CDR3 residues: CASSPYISAGREEDTQYF. The CDR3 DNA is TGTGCCAGCTCACCATACATCTCCGCGGGTCGCGAGGAAGATACGCAGTATTTT.

V gene TRBV24-1 combines with J gene TRBJ2-5; tentatively, D is TRBD2 (5 bases). CDR1 is KGHDR and CDR2 is SFDVKD in the germline V gene. Deletions cut 2 bases from V and 5 bases from J, with 20 bases between. CDR3 length: 17 residues. Here the CDR3 DNA reads TGTGCCACCAGTGATTGGGGAGCCGTGGCTAAGAGTGAGACCCAGTACTTC. It is translated as CATSDWGAVAKSETQYF.

J is TRBJ2-7 and V is TRBV7-2, with D perhaps given as TRBD1 or TRBD2 (5 bases each). Per germline, CDR1 SGHTA and CDR2 FQGNSA. V was cut by 1 base and J by 4 bases, with 11 bases left in between. The CDR3 is 14 amino acids. The DNA for the CDR3 is TGTGCCAGCAGCTTAGTGTGGGACCATTACGAGCAGTACTTC. Translation: CASSLVWDHYEQYF.

The chain recombines TRBV5-6 with TRBJ1-6; D is perhaps TRBD1 (6 bases). From germline, CDR1 is SGHDT and CDR2 YYEEEE. The CDR3 totals 15 residues. V lost 2 bases, J lost 10 bases, and 16 bases lay in between. The DNA for the CDR3 is TGTGCCAGCAGCTTCCTCGGGGCAGGGGAATCACCCCTCCACTTT. It translates to CASSFLGAGESPLHF.

The rearrangement joins TRBV5-4 to TRBJ2-7, with D tentatively TRBD2 (5 bases). Germline assignment: CDR1 SGHNT and CDR2 YYREEE (reference sequence). The V and J ends lost 2 bases and 4 bases respectively, with 13 bases between them. This CDR3 has 14 residues. The CDR3 nucleotides read TGTGCCAGCAGCTTTAGCCTAGCTGGGTACGAGCAGTACTTC. Its protein is CASSFSLAGYEQYF. The complete variable domain, with remaining parts taken from reference TRBV5-4 and TRBJ2-7, reads ETGVTQSPTHLIKTRGQQVTLRCSSQSGHNTVSWYQQALGQGPQFIFQYYREEENGRGNFPPRFSGLQFPNYSSELNVNALELDDSALYLCASSFSLAGYEQYFGPGTRLTVT.

This chain links TRBV20-1 with TRBJ2-7, with D tentatively TRBD1 or TRBD2 (5 bases each). The CDR3 loop spans 14 amino acids. Germline assignment: CDR1 DFQATT and CDR2 SNEGSKA (reference sequence). V dropped 3 bases and J dropped 0 bases, with 12 bases sitting between them. The DNA of the CDR3 is TGCAGTGCTAGGTATTGGGGGAGCTCCTACGAGCAGTACTTC. It encodes CSARYWGSSYEQYF.

In its sample, this clonotype was seen once. CDR3 bases: TGTGCCAGCAGTTTATCAGGGGGCGGAGAGACCCAGTACTTC. Amino acids: CASSLSGGGETQYF. The V and J genes are TRBV12-3 or TRBV12-4 and TRBJ2-5; TRBD1 agrees at 8 bases. V dropped 2 bases and J dropped 4; count of bases not matched to a gene: 3. The CDR3 sequence is 14 residues long.

This chain joins TRBV7-2 and TRBJ2-7; D ambiguous. Germline CDR1 is SGHTA and CDR2 is FQGNSA. The V gene lost 2 bases and the J gene lost 1 base, with 9 bases spanning the gap. The CDR3 is made up of 14 amino acids. Written as DNA, the CDR3 is TGTGCCAGCAGCTTAAAACACCCATCCTACGAGCAGTACTTC. Amino acid sequence: CASSLKHPSYEQYF.

The count of this clonotype is one. The V gene is TRBV5-1, the J gene TRBJ2-2, with a tentative D call TRBD1 (6 bases). Trimming shortened V by 7 bases and J by 0 bases, and 10 bases separated the two germline ends. Germline loops: CDR1 SGHRS, CDR2 YFSETQ. The CDR3 sequence is 14 residues long. This CDR3 reads CASQGTSNTGELFF. CDR3 in DNA: TGCGCCAGCCAGGGGACCTCGAACACCGGGGAGCTGTTTTTT.

J is TRBJ2-7 and V is TRBV18; D perhaps matches TRBD2 (5 bases). The CDR3 has 15 amino acids. V was cut by 2 bases and J by 6 bases, with 17 bases left in between. Germline assignment: CDR1 KGHSH and CDR2 LQKENI. The CDR3 protein is CASSPGLIGIVEQYF. As DNA, the CDR3 is TGTGCCAGCTCACCAGGACTCATAGGGATCGTCGAGCAGTACTTC.

The V and J genes are TRBV4-3 and TRBJ2-2; perhaps TRBD2 as D (6 bases). Trimming cost V 1 base and J 1 base, with 10 bases left between them. Germline lookup yields CDR1 LGHNA and CDR2 YSLEER. The CDR3 spans 16 residues. In nucleotides, the CDR3 is TGCGCCAGCAGCCAAGTATTAGCGGTGAACACCGGGGAGCTGTTTTTT. It specifies CASSQVLAVNTGELFF.

V usage is TRBV5-1 and J usage is TRBJ1-2; 7 nucleotides agree with TRBD1. Germline trimming cut 4 bases from V and 6 bases from J; bases unmatched to any gene: 6. Germline values: CDR1 SGHRS, CDR2 YFSETQ. This CDR3 spans 13 amino acids. CDR3 in amino acids: CASSRGQMDGYTF. The CDR3 DNA reads as TGCGCCAGCAGCCGGGGACAGATGGATGGCTACACCTTC.

V gene TRBV20-1 combines with J gene TRBJ1-1; D may be TRBD1 (5 bases). The CDR3 has 16 residues. CDR1 and CDR2 (germline): DFQATT, SNEGSKA (reference sequence). Deletions cut 6 bases from V and 5 bases from J, with 25 bases between. Written as DNA, the CDR3 is TGCAGTGCCCCCCTTGCGTCGAGGGCGGGGGGGACTGAAGCTTTCTTT. This encodes CSAPLASRAGGTEAFF.

This chain links TRBV18 with TRBJ2-7; TRBD2 matches at 7 bases. CDR3 size: 13 residues. The germline V gene has CDR1 KGHSH and CDR2 LQKENI. The V gene end was trimmed by 3 bases and the J gene end by 4 bases; junction bases not matched to a gene: 3. CDR3 sequence (DNA): TGTGCCAGCTCACCGGGGGGGATATACGAGCAGTACTTC. This translates into CASSPGGIYEQYF. Drawing the rest from reference TRBV18 and TRBJ2-7, the complete variable domain is NAGVMQNPRHLVRRRGQEARLRCSPMKGHSHVYWYRQLPEEGLKFMVYLQKENIIDESGMPKERFSAEFPKEGPSILRIQQVVRGDSAAYFCASSPGGIYEQYFGPGTRLTVT.